The 30 T cell receptor beta chains presented below share a single source sample, sequenced in a study of identical twins. TCRdb used MiXCR to reprocess the 5' RACE reads, holding one entry per CDR3 protein. The sample has about 570,000 distinct CDR3 sequences, more than 9% seen once. These records were also assigned to another study, of yellow fever vaccine responses in identical twins.

Sequenced sample: PBMCs. The receptors derive from a woman aged 18-30 years in good health.

A few counts support this clonotype. The V and J genes are TRBV7-9 and TRBJ2-3; 10 bases match TRBD2. Germline CDR1 and CDR2: SEHNR and FQNEAQ (reference sequence). The CDR3 spans 17 residues. Germline trimming cut 5 bases from V and 2 bases from J; bases unmatched to any gene: 10. CDR3 in DNA: TGTGCCAGCAGCCCATTAGCGGGAGGAATGACCACAGATACGCAGTATTTT. It is translated as CASSPLAGGMTTDTQYF.

This clonotype was found once. Its ends do not fully match the called genes, so a read error is possible. This chain connects TRBV5-6 to TRBJ2-1; TRBD2 matches at 11 bases. Germline values: CDR1 SGHDT, CDR2 YYEEEE. CDR3 size: 15 residues. CDR3: CASSDSGRAYNEQFF. As DNA, the CDR3 is TGTGCCAGCAGCGATAGCGGGAGGGCCTACAATGAGCAATTCTTC. The whole variable domain, remainder taken from reference TRBV5-6 and TRBJ2-1, is DAGVTQSPTHLIKTRGQQVTLRCSPKSGHDTVSWYQQALGQGPQFIFQYYEEEERQRGNFPDRFSGHQFPNYSSELNVNALLLGDSALYLCASSDSGRAYNEQFFGPGTRLTVL.

There are a few counts of this clonotype. The chain uses TRBV7-9 and TRBJ2-4; 8 bases map to TRBD1. V lost 3 bases to trimming and J lost 9 bases; unmatched junction nucleotides: 7. CDR1 and CDR2 from the germline V gene are SEHNR and FQNEAQ (reference sequence). This CDR3 is 14 amino acids long. DNA of the CDR3: TGTGCCAGCAGCTTCGGACAGGGCGTGGTCATTCAGTACTTC. Protein product: CASSFGQGVVIQYF.

The chain couples TRBV30 to TRBJ2-3; D call uncertain. This CDR3 is 14 amino acids long. Germline lookup yields CDR1 GTSNPN and CDR2 SVGIG (reference sequence). V lost 0 bases to trimming and J lost 1 base, with 8 bases between them. CDR3 DNA: TGTGCCTGGAGTGTAGCAACAGGCACAGATACGCAGTATTTT. This translates into CAWSVATGTDTQYF.

The V call is TRBV4-2, the J call TRBJ2-7; D not resolved. Germline V gene sequence: CDR1 LGHNA, CDR2 YNFKEQ. This CDR3 is 14 amino acids long. V lost 1 base to trimming and J lost 4 bases, with 11 bases between them. CDR3 DNA: TGTGCCAGCAGCCAAGCCAGCTTTGGTTACGAGCAGTACTTC. Translating it yields CASSQASFGYEQYF.

The chain is built from TRBV6-1 and TRBJ2-7; 14 nucleotides match TRBD2. Losses at the gene ends were 6 bases for V and 2 bases for J; bases not matched to a gene: 9. This CDR3 spans 17 amino acids. Germline V gene sequence: CDR1 MNHNS, CDR2 SASEGT. The CDR3 coding sequence is TGTGCCAGCAGCAGACTAGCGGGAGGGTCAGGGGCCTACGAGCAGTACTTC. It translates to CASSRLAGGSGAYEQYF.

This clonotype was seen only a few times. This chain uses TRBV20-1 with TRBJ2-7; possible D gene TRBD1, 5 bases. CDR1 and CDR2 (germline): DFQATT, SNEGSKA (reference sequence). This CDR3 has 14 residues. Trimming removed 3 bases at V and 6 bases at J, with 18 bases between. CDR3 DNA sequence: TGCAGTGCTAGCCTGGGGCAGATTTCTACCGAGCAGTACTTC. Its protein product is CSASLGQISTEQYF.

The chain joins TRBV28 to TRBJ2-5; D is possibly TRBD1 (6 bases). V lost 6 bases and J lost 14, with 13 bases in between. This CDR3 contains 10 residues. In germline, CDR1 is MDHEN, CDR2 SYDVKM. The CDR3 nucleotides are TGTGCCAGCAGCGGTGGGGGCTTTTACTTC. Translated, it gives CASSGGGFYF.

The J gene is TRBJ2-3, the V gene TRBV7-6; TRBD2 might be the D (5 bases). The CDR3 runs 13 residues. Germline V gene data show CDR1 as SGHVS and CDR2 as FNYEAQ. Trimming cost V 4 bases and J 6 bases, with 11 bases left between them. The CDR3 here is CASSSRGMDTQYF. The CDR3 coding sequence is TGTGCCAGCAGCTCGAGAGGGATGGATACGCAGTATTTT.

The sample holds a few counts of this clonotype. The chain combines TRBV5-1 with TRBJ2-5, with 9 bases identical to TRBD1. V shed 4 bases, J shed 5 bases, and the junction held 9 bases outside the gene matches. The CDR3 totals 15 residues. Germline CDR1 SGHRS, CDR2 YFSETQ. CDR3 DNA sequence: TGCGCCAGCAGCCCATGGACAGGGGACGGGGAGACCCAGTACTTC. Translating it yields CASSPWTGDGETQYF.

The chain employs TRBV20-1 and TRBJ1-1; TRBD1 might be the D (5 bases). This CDR3 contains 14 residues. Germline V gene data show CDR1 as DFQATT and CDR2 as SNEGSKA (reference sequence). V lost 2 bases, J lost 5 bases, and 15 bases lay in between. CDR3 residues: CSARSFWGGTEAFF. The DNA for the CDR3 is TGCAGTGCTAGAAGCTTTTGGGGGGGGACTGAAGCTTTCTTT.

This clonotype was recorded at least ten times. The chain carries TRBV15 and TRBJ2-5; D is unresolved. V shed 5 bases and J shed 5 bases, with 12 bases lying between them. Germline assignment: CDR1 LNHNV and CDR2 YYDKDF (reference sequence). The CDR3 length is 13 residues. CDR3 coding DNA: TGTGCCACCAGCTGGTACCCTGGGGAGACCCAGTACTTC. The encoded protein is CATSWYPGETQYF.

This clonotype occurred many times. The chain is built from TRBV12-3 or TRBV12-4 and TRBJ2-5; D may be TRBD2 (5 bases). The V end lost 3 bases, the J end lost 4 bases, and 9 bases lay between the germline ends. There are 13 residues in the CDR3. The CDR3 sequence: CASSFGVRETQYF. The CDR3 coding sequence is TGTGCCAGCAGTTTCGGGGTTCGAGAGACCCAGTACTTC.

This clonotype was detected a few times. This chain joins TRBV4-1 and TRBJ2-7, with D unclear. The germline V and J ends were trimmed by 1 base and 2 bases, with 12 bases remaining between them. Per germline, CDR1 MGHRA and CDR2 YSYEKL. The CDR3 loop spans 15 amino acids. This CDR3 reads CASSQVPLVTYEQYF. The CDR3 DNA is TGCGCCAGCAGCCAAGTCCCTCTTGTCACCTACGAGCAGTACTTC.

The chain couples TRBV7-9 to TRBJ2-4, with 9 nucleotides matching TRBD1. The CDR3 sequence is 15 residues long. CDR1 is SEHNR and CDR2 is FQNEAQ in the germline V gene (reference sequence). Trimming at V came to 5 bases and at J to 5 bases, leaving 7 bases not matched to a gene. This chain's CDR3 is CASSLKDRGENIQYF. CDR3 DNA sequence: TGTGCCAGCAGCCTGAAGGACAGGGGAGAAAACATTCAGTACTTC.

This clonotype was seen a few times. The chain carries TRBV28 and TRBJ2-1; perhaps TRBD2 as D (6 bases). The V gene's germline CDR1 is MDHEN and CDR2 SYDVKM. V was cut by 3 bases and J by 15 bases, with 15 bases left in between. The CDR3 is made up of 12 amino acids. This chain's CDR3 is CASSLVGLAMFF. The DNA of the CDR3 is TGTGCCAGCAGTTTGGTGGGACTCGCGATGTTCTTC.

There are a few counts of this clonotype. This sequence joins TRBV4-2 and TRBJ2-5, with 7 bases that match TRBD2. In germline, CDR1 is LGHNA, CDR2 YNFKEQ. V lost 0 bases, J lost 3 bases, and 7 bases stayed unmatched. The CDR3 is made up of 16 amino acids. CDR3 region: CASSQDGWGGEETQYF. The CDR3 DNA sequence: TGTGCCAGCAGCCAAGACGGGTGGGGGGGGGAAGAGACCCAGTACTTC.

This clonotype was counted many times. The chain has TRBV10-3 and TRBJ2-1; 9 nucleotides match TRBD2. The CDR3 covers 15 residues. V gave up 5 bases and J gave up 4 bases; unmatched junction bases: 6. Germline V gives CDR1 ENHRY, CDR2 SYGVKD. CDR3 sequence: CAISNPSGTYNEQFF. For the CDR3, the DNA is TGTGCCATCAGTAACCCTAGCGGGACTTACAATGAGCAGTTCTTC.

This clonotype was counted between two and nine times. The CDR3 region has the DNA TGTGCCAGCAGTTTCGCGGGGATCCCCACTGAAGCTTTCTTT. Its protein is CASSFAGIPTEAFF. This sequence joins TRBV12-3 or TRBV12-4 and TRBJ1-1, with D unclear. V was pared by 3 bases and J by 4 bases, with 12 bases between. The CDR3 is 14 amino acids.

The chain couples TRBV7-8 to TRBJ2-3; D unresolved. Germline values: CDR1 SGHVS, CDR2 FQNEAQ. Trimming left V 4 bases short and J 1 base short, with 9 bases between. CDR3 size: 14 residues. CDR3 sequence reads: CASSSASRTDTQYF. CDR3 coding DNA: TGTGCCAGCAGCTCCGCGTCCCGCACAGATACGCAGTATTTT.

The CDR3 here is CASSLGSGNPTDTQYF. In DNA, the CDR3 is TGTGCCAGCAGCTTAGGGAGCGGGAACCCCACAGATACGCAGTATTTT. The V call is TRBV7-2, the J call TRBJ2-3; 7 nucleotides line up with TRBD2. The CDR3 is 16 amino acids. Per germline, CDR1 SGHTA and CDR2 FQGNSA. Unmatched junction bases numbered 6, after V lost 1 base and J lost 2 bases.

The chain combines TRBV29-1 with TRBJ2-7; D might be TRBD1 (6 bases). Germline-derived CDR1 and CDR2 are SQVTM and ANQGSEA. Trimming cost V 4 bases and J 4 bases, with 17 bases left between them. This CDR3 has 14 amino acids. The DNA of the CDR3 is TGCAGCGTTGCTCAGGACAGAATACCTTACGAGCAGTACTTC. This encodes CSVAQDRIPYEQYF.

This clonotype has a count of ten or more. This chain joins TRBV12-3 or TRBV12-4 and TRBJ2-2; possibly TRBD1 or TRBD2 for D (5 bases each). The V and J ends lost 3 bases and 5 bases respectively, with 13 bases between them. This CDR3 has 15 amino acids. The CDR3 DNA reads as TGTGCCAGCAGTTTTACGGGACCCGGGACCGGGGAGCTGTTTTTT. Translated, it gives CASSFTGPGTGELFF.

This clonotype has a handful of counts. V is TRBV30 and J is TRBJ2-7; D possibly uses TRBD1 or TRBD2 (6 bases each). Looked up from germline, CDR1 is GTSNPN and CDR2 is SVGIG (reference sequence). This CDR3 comprises 16 residues. V was clipped by 3 bases and J by 0 bases, with 18 bases between them. The CDR3 region has the DNA TGTGCCTGGAGCGTAGTTATAGGGGGGAGCTCCTACGAGCAGTACTTC. It specifies CAWSVVIGGSSYEQYF.

As for this clonotype: This may stem from a read error, because a much larger clone lies one nucleotide away. The V call is TRBV2, the J call TRBJ2-5; D might be TRBD2 (6 bases). The CDR3 is 14 residues long. Trimming cost V 7 bases and J 4 bases, with 16 bases left between them. CDR1 is SNHLY, CDR2 FYNNEI, per germline. CDR3 amino acids: CASKGGRIRETQYF. CDR3 nucleotides: TGTGCCAGCAAAGGAGGGAGGATACGAGAGACCCAGTACTTC.

The sample holds many counts of this clonotype. J is TRBJ2-1 and V is TRBV3-1; 9 bases match TRBD2. J was trimmed by 3 bases and V by 1 base; bases with no gene match: 7. The CDR3 loop spans 17 amino acids. Germline-derived CDR1 and CDR2 are LGHDT and YNNKEL (reference sequence). CDR3 DNA sequence: TGTGCCAGCAGCCAAGCTACGGGACTAGCCTTCTACAATGAGCAGTTCTTC. Its protein is CASSQATGLAFYNEQFF.

This clonotype was seen repeatedly, ten times or more. V and J are TRBV5-1 and TRBJ2-5; a weak D match, TRBD1 (5 bases). CDR1 is SGHRS and CDR2 is YFSETQ in the germline V gene. Trimming stripped 2 bases from V and 3 bases from J, with 14 bases between. The CDR3 runs 15 residues. CDR3 protein: CASSLRASREETQYF. The CDR3 DNA reads TGCGCCAGCAGCTTACGGGCCAGCAGGGAAGAGACCCAGTACTTC.

The chain joins TRBV7-2 to TRBJ2-3; 9 bases fit TRBD2. The J segment lost 5 bases and the V segment lost 2 bases, leaving 8 bases of the junction unmatched. The CDR3 has 16 amino acids. Per the germline V gene, CDR1 is SGHTA and CDR2 is FQGNSA. The CDR3 region has the DNA TGTGCCAGCAGCTTAAGAAGTCTAGCGGGGAAAGATACGCAGTATTTT. This translates into CASSLRSLAGKDTQYF.

This clonotype was counted at least ten times. This chain connects TRBV6-5 to TRBJ2-3; 10 bases map to TRBD2. V lost 0 bases, J lost 6 bases, and 3 bases stayed unmatched. The CDR3 has 15 amino acids. CDR1 is MNHEY and CDR2 is SVGAGI in the germline V gene. The CDR3 here is CASSYSLAGRDTQYF. The CDR3 nucleotides are TGTGCCAGCAGTTACTCACTAGCGGGGAGGGATACGCAGTATTTT.

This clonotype has more than one count but fewer than ten. The chain recombines TRBV5-1 with TRBJ1-1; D is unresolved. CDR1 and CDR2 from the germline V gene are SGHRS and YFSETQ. V shed 0 bases and J shed 4 bases, with 13 bases lying between them. The CDR3 sequence is 15 residues long. CDR3 sequence (DNA): TGCGCCAGCAGCTTGGATAGGACCAGAACCACTGAAGCTTTCTTT. It is translated as CASSLDRTRTTEAFF.